The text below deals with one T cell receptor beta chain. Its antigen is as yet unknown. This PCR relied on a set of 60 Vbeta primers and 13 Jbeta primers. Libraries were prepared by immunoSEQ multiplex PCR; TCRdb keeps only in-frame clonotypes and omits some of them. The sample lists 150,000 to 180,000 clones, 65% to 80% occurring once. The CDR3 runs 14 residues. Trimming took 4 bases from V and 8 from J, leaving 16 bases between them. The germline gives CDR1 SGHRS, CDR2 YFSETQ. The data were obtained in a study of cytomegalovirus exposure and HLA in healthy donors. Study results and caveats: In a later analysis, several top co-occurrence clusters appeared linked to parvovirus B19, influenza, CMV and Epstein-Barr virus. A missense variant in DCLRE1C was later tied to TCR beta V- and J-gene trimming.

The sequenced material came from PBMCs. This chain links TRBV5-1 with TRBJ2-1, with D possibly TRBD2 on 6 matching bases. This TCR came from a woman aged 40-49 years in good health and CMV-seronegative. The CDR3 bases are TGCGCCAGCAGCCCTACCCGCGGGGCGGATGAGCAGTTCTTC. As protein: CASSPTRGADEQFF.